The rows below give T cell receptor beta chains drawn from one sample of a study of cytomegalovirus exposure and HLA in healthy donors. Method: immunoSEQ multiplex PCR; TCRdb's copy keeps in-frame clones and lacks some. Of over 85,000 clones in the sample, roughly 79% were seen once. Specimen: PBMCs. The receptors derive from a man aged 30 to 39 in good health and CMV-seronegative. Both conserved end residues are part of each CDR3. The order of the fields is J gene, clone size, V gene, D gene, CDR3 length, CDR3 DNA, CDR3 protein. The D gene is left open where the match is weak. For some rows the clone size is stated as once, few or many, or as a class when expanded; others skip it.

TRBJ2-5 | once | TRBV25-1 | TRBD2 | 14 | TGTGCCTGCTCTAGCGGGAGGCTGCGCGAGACCCAGTACTTC | CACSSGRLRETQYF
TRBJ1-2 | NA | TRBV28 | NA | 15 | TGTGCCAGCAGTTTACTACAAGAGGGAAGCTATGGCTACACCTTC | CASSLLQEGSYGYTF
TRBJ1-1 | few | TRBV5-4 | TRBD1 | 13 | TGTGCCAGCAGCCCGACAGGGCTCACTGAAGCTTTCTTT | CASSPTGLTEAFF
TRBJ1-1 | NA | TRBV2 | NA | 14 | TGTGCCAGCAGTGATTTGGGGGGTGGCACTGAAGCTTTCTTT | CASSDLGGGTEAFF
TRBJ1-1 | NA | TRBV29-1 | NA | 12 | TGCAGCGCAGGACATCTGAACACTGAAGCTTTCTTT | CSAGHLNTEAFF
TRBJ1-3 | NA | TRBV6-5 | TRBD1 | 13 | TGTGCCAGCAGTACCAGACAGGGATACACCATATATTTT | CASSTRQGYTIYF
TRBJ2-3 | NA | TRBV10-3 | NA | 12 | TGTGCCATCAACCGCGGCACAGATACGCAGTATTTT | CAINRGTDTQYF
TRBJ1-2 | NA | TRBV28 | NA | 18 | TGTGCCAGCAGCTCCGGGGGGGGCGCTTGGTTGGCTAACTATGGCTACACCTTC | CASSSGGGAWLANYGYTF
TRBJ2-5 | NA | TRBV7-6 | TRBD2 | 18 | TGTGCCAGCAGCTTAGAAATACCGGGACTAGCGGACCAAGAGACCCAGTACTTC | CASSLEIPGLADQETQYF
TRBJ1-5 | NA | TRBV15 | NA | 15 | TGTGCCACCAGCAGAGATCAGAATAGCAATCAGCCCCAGCATTTT | CATSRDQNSNQPQHF
TRBJ1-1 | once | TRBV5-6 | TRBD1 | 17 | TGTGCCAGCAGCTTGAACAGGGGTCGGTTTTTGACCACTGAAGCTTTCTTT | CASSLNRGRFLTTEAFF
TRBJ1-2 | NA | TRBV5-6 | NA | 15 | TGTGCCAGCAGTTTGAAGGCGGAGGGTAACTATGGCTACACCTTC | CASSLKAEGNYGYTF
TRBJ1-4 | NA | TRBV7-8 | NA | 13 | TGTGCCAGCAGCTCCGACAGAAATGAAAAACTGTTTTTT | CASSSDRNEKLFF
TRBJ1-6 | NA | TRBV7-2 | NA | 14 | TGTGCCAGCAGCTTAACGGGATGGGATTCACCCCTCCACTTT | CASSLTGWDSPLHF
TRBJ2-3 | once | TRBV5-1 | TRBD2 | 14 | TGCGCCAGCAGATATAGCGGGGACACAGATACGCAGTATTTT | CASRYSGDTDTQYF
TRBJ2-1 | NA | TRBV2 | TRBD2 | 15 | TGTGCCAGCAGTTTACTAGCGGGAGAGTACAATGAGCAGTTCTTC | CASSLLAGEYNEQFF
TRBJ2-1 | NA | TRBV29-1 | NA | 13 | TGCAGCGTTGGGAAGACGGGTAACAATGAGCAGTTCTTC | CSVGKTGNNEQFF
TRBJ2-5 | NA | TRBV5-1 | TRBD1 | 13 | TGCGCCAGCGGGACAGGGGATCAAGAGACCCAGTACTTC | CASGTGDQETQYF
TRBJ1-1 | once | TRBV19 | NA | 13 | TGTGCCAGTAGCACACAGGGTTGGACTGAAGCTTTCTTT | CASSTQGWTEAFF
TRBJ1-4 | once | TRBV19 | TRBD1 | 20 | TGTGCCAGTAGTCCAGGACTCGGGACAGGGGGCCTCCACCATAATGAAAAACTGTTTTTT | CASSPGLGTGGLHHNEKLFF
TRBJ1-5 | NA | TRBV18 | TRBD1 | 19 | TGTGCCAGCTCACCACCTGGGGTTAGACAGGGGGGTAGCAATCAGCCCCAGCATTTT | CASSPPGVRQGGSNQPQHF
TRBJ1-5 | NA | TRBV19 | TRBD1 | 13 | TGTGCCAGTACGACAGGGTTCGTACAGCCCCAGCATTTT | CASTTGFVQPQHF
TRBJ1-5 | NA | TRBV5-8 | TRBD1 | 17 | TGTGCCAGCAGCAGGTGGACAGGGGATGGCAGCAATCAGCCCCAGCATTTT | CASSRWTGDGSNQPQHF
TRBJ1-2 | once | TRBV9 | NA | 12 | TGTGCCAGCAGCAGACAGGTCTATGGCTACACCTTC | CASSRQVYGYTF
TRBJ1-1 | NA | TRBV20-1 | NA | 10 | TGCAGTCAGGGAGGCACTGAAGCTTTCTTT | CSQGGTEAFF
TRBJ2-1 | NA | TRBV6-1 | NA | 17 | TGTGCCAGCAGTGACATGAGGTTTGTCAGGGTAGCCAATGAGCAGTTCTTC | CASSDMRFVRVANEQFF
TRBJ2-1 | few | TRBV6-6 | TRBD2 | 14 | TGTGCCAGCAGAAGACTAGCGGGGGGGCAAGAGCAGTTCTTC | CASRRLAGGQEQFF
TRBJ1-5 | NA | TRBV27 | TRBD1 | 16 | TGTGCCAGCAGTCCGTACCTACAGGGGGCGAATCAGCCCCAGCATTTT | CASSPYLQGANQPQHF
TRBJ1-2 | NA | TRBV5-4 | NA | 14 | TGTGCCAGCAGCTTGGGCACGGGGAACTATGGCTACACCTTC | CASSLGTGNYGYTF
TRBJ1-2 | NA | TRBV2 | TRBD1 | 15 | TGTGCCAGCAGTGAGGACAGGGTGCCTAACTATGGCTACACCTTC | CASSEDRVPNYGYTF
TRBJ1-1 | few | TRBV10-3 | NA | 12 | TGTGCCATCAGTGGGGCGGGGATGGTAGCTTTCTTT | CAISGAGMVAFF
TRBJ2-4 | NA | TRBV29-1 | TRBD2 | 14 | TGCAGCGCCGGGGCTGACGGGAGGGAAAACATTCAGTACTTC | CSAGADGRENIQYF
TRBJ1-2 | once | TRBV5-1 | TRBD1 | 15 | TGCGCCAGCAGCTGGGGACAGGGAGAATCCTATGGCTACACCTTC | CASSWGQGESYGYTF
TRBJ2-2 | NA | TRBV4-2 | NA | 13 | TGTGCCAGCAGCCAGACAGGAATCGGGGAGCTGTTTTTT | CASSQTGIGELFF
TRBJ1-2 | once | TRBV21-1 | NA | 15 | TGTGCCAGCCCCCCAGGGGGCCCTATTAACTATGGCTACACCTTC | CASPPGGPINYGYTF
TRBJ2-1 | NA | TRBV18 | TRBD2 | 16 | TGTGCCAGCTCAACAGGGCGGGAGGTTTCATACAATGAGCAGTTCTTC | CASSTGREVSYNEQFF
TRBJ2-3 | NA | TRBV7-8 | NA | 17 | TGTGCCAGCAGCTCGAGGGGGGGGGCGAGAATCACAGATACGCAGTATTTT | CASSSRGGARITDTQYF
TRBJ1-4 | NA | TRBV14 | TRBD1 | 16 | TGTGCCAGCAGCCAACTTGGACAGGGGGCTAATGAAAAACTGCTTTTT | CASSQLGQGANEKLLF
TRBJ1-3 | once | TRBV25-1 | NA | 15 | TGTGCCAGCAGTCCTCCAGGGATCTCTGGAAACACCATATATTTT | CASSPPGISGNTIYF
TRBJ2-7 | NA | TRBV4-3 | TRBD2 | 15 | TGCGCCAGCAGCCAAGGTCTCCAGGGAGGGTACGAGCAGTACTTC | CASSQGLQGGYEQYF
TRBJ2-3 | NA | TRBV9 | NA | 15 | TGTGCCAGCAGCGTAGGGGGGGGCCACACAGATACGCAGTATTTT | CASSVGGGHTDTQYF
TRBJ2-1 | NA | TRBV11-3 | TRBD2 | 18 | TGTGCCAGCAGCTTAGGAGGGACTAGCGGGAGAAGAACCAATGAGCAGTTCTTC | CASSLGGTSGRRTNEQFF